The 10 T cell receptor beta chains in this list originate from one sample, sequenced in a study of siplizumab effects on memory and regulatory T cells. Produced via immunoSEQ multiplex PCR; TCRdb's table is partial and in-frame only. The table lists roughly 60,000 clones, approximately 97% of them singletons. Sequencing was done on a sample of naive CD8+ T cells sorted from blood. These receptors were obtained from a human donor in good health.

The V and J genes are TRBV7-2 and TRBJ2-1; D remains unclear. Germline V gene data show CDR1 as SGHTA and CDR2 as FQGNSA. Trimming cost V 6 bases and J 4 bases, with 10 bases left between them. This CDR3 spans 13 amino acids. CDR3 protein: CASRTLGYNEQFF. The DNA for the CDR3 is TGTGCCAGCAGGACCCTAGGGTACAATGAGCAGTTCTTC. Variable domain in full (rest from reference TRBV7-2 and TRBJ2-1): GAGVSQSPSNKVTEKGKDVELRCDPISGHTALYWYRQSLGQGLEFLIYFQGNSAPDKSGLPSDRFSAERTGGSVSTLTIQRTQQEDSAVYLCASRTLGYNEQFFGPGTRLTVL.

This chain uses TRBV7-2 with TRBJ1-3; D possibly corresponds to TRBD1 (5 bases). Germline V CDR1 and CDR2: SGHTA, FQGNSA. V lost 0 bases and J lost 4, with 7 bases in between. The CDR3 contains 14 residues. CDR3 sequence: CASSLAGAGNTIYF. The CDR3 coding sequence is TGTGCCAGCAGCTTAGCAGGGGCGGGAAACACCATATATTTT.

In its sample, this clone was seen a few times. This chain joins TRBV7-9 and TRBJ1-1; D might be TRBD1 (5 bases). Trimming pared 8 bases from V and 4 bases from J, leaving 8 bases between. From germline, CDR1 is SEHNR and CDR2 FQNEAQ (reference sequence). CDR3 length: 11 amino acids. CDR3 DNA sequence: TGTGCCAGCCCTAGGGGCACTGAAGCTTTCTTT. This sequence encodes CASPRGTEAFF. Together with reference TRBV7-9 and TRBJ1-1, the CDR3 gives the full variable domain: DTGVSQNPRHKITKRGQNVTFRCDPISEHNRLYWYRQTLGQGPEFLTYFQNEAQLEKSRLLSDRFSAERPKGSFSTLEIQRTEQGDSAMYLCASPRGTEAFFGQGTRLTVV.

The rearrangement joins TRBV7-8 to TRBJ2-3; D remains unclear. The CDR3 spans 16 residues. Trimming left V 2 bases short and J 6 bases short, with 18 bases between. Germline CDR1 reads SGHVS; CDR2 reads FQNEAQ. CDR3 nucleotides: TGTGCCAGCAGCTTAAGACCGTGGGGTTCCCCGGATACGCAGTATTTT. Residues: CASSLRPWGSPDTQYF. Full variable domain (missing parts from reference TRBV7-8 and TRBJ2-3): GAGVSQSPRYKVAKRGQDVALRCDPISGHVSLFWYQQALGQGPEFLTYFQNEAQLDKSGLPSDRFFAERPEGSVSTLKIQRTQQEDSAVYLCASSLRPWGSPDTQYFGPGTRLTVL.

The V gene is TRBV28, the J gene TRBJ1-3; D perhaps matches TRBD1 (5 bases). The CDR3 loop spans 16 amino acids. In germline, CDR1 is MDHEN, CDR2 SYDVKM. Trimming removed 3 bases at V and 0 bases at J, with 12 bases between. CDR3: CASSFRDLSSGNTIYF. The CDR3 region has the DNA TGTGCCAGCAGTTTCCGGGACTTGAGCTCTGGAAACACCATATATTTT.

The chain combines TRBV25-1 with TRBJ2-7; 7 bases are shared with TRBD1. The length of the CDR3 is 12 residues. Germline V gene lookup returns CDR1 MGHDK and CDR2 SYGVNS. V gave up 7 bases and J gave up 6 bases; unmatched junction bases: 6. The CDR3 DNA follows: TGTGCCAGCACCCTACCAGGGGGCGAGCAGTACTTC. Translating it yields CASTLPGGEQYF.

Note on this clone: The same CDR3 arises from other DNA sequences in this sample as well. The chain couples TRBV5-1 to TRBJ2-7; D is uncertain. The V end was cut by 0 bases, the J end by 1 base, with 5 bases between. This CDR3 spans 13 amino acids. The germline CDR1 and CDR2 sequences are SGHRS and YFSETQ. The CDR3 sequence is CASSLAGSYEQYF. CDR3 nucleotide sequence: TGCGCCAGCAGCTTGGCAGGTTCCTACGAGCAGTACTTC.

The chain uses TRBV23-1 and TRBJ2-2; D not certain. TRBV23-1 is identified as an open reading frame with a role that is uncertain. The CDR3 contains 10 residues. The V end lost 7 bases, the J end lost 9 bases, and 6 bases lay between the germline ends. The CDR3 nucleotides are TGCGCCAGCACCCCGCGGGAGCTGTTTTTT. Its translation: CASTPRELFF.

This clone has just one count. The rearrangement links TRBV11-1 to TRBJ2-3, with 10 nucleotides matching TRBD1. The CDR3 contains 16 residues. Germline CDR1 reads SGHAT; CDR2 reads FQDESV (reference sequence). With V trimmed by 5 bases and J by 4 bases, 9 bases remained unmatched. CDR3 region: CASSRWDRGGADTQYF. Here the CDR3 DNA reads TGTGCCAGCAGCCGTTGGGACAGGGGTGGAGCAGATACGCAGTATTTT.

This clone was recorded a few times. The rearrangement joins TRBV2 to TRBJ2-7; unclear D gene. Between the trimmed V and J ends, which lost 6 bases and 2 bases, there was a span of 14 bases. The CDR3 is 14 amino acids. The germline V gene encodes CDR1 SNHLY and CDR2 FYNNEI. The CDR3 nucleotides are TGTGCCAGCAGGACTTACCCTTTTGCCTACGAGCAGTACTTC. Amino acids: CASRTYPFAYEQYF.